This passage covers 6 T cell receptor beta chains from one sample sequenced in a study of OX40 agonist ivuxolimab in advanced cancers. Assay: immunoSEQ multiplex PCR; the TCRdb copy retains only in-frame clones and omits some. The sample has tens of thousands of clones, 82% seen once. Sequenced material: CD4+ or CD8+ T cells sorted from blood, taken in a trial of the OX40 agonist ivuxolimab. The receptors come from an adult with an advanced solid tumor such as melanoma, head and neck, liver or kidney cancer.

V gene TRBV5-1 combines with J gene TRBJ1-1; D remains unclear. The CDR3 runs to 16 residues. CDR1 and CDR2 (germline): SGHRS, YFSETQ. Between the trimmed V and J ends, which lost 1 base and 4 bases, there was a span of 17 bases. CDR3 sequence: CASSLWQLGRSTEAFF. The CDR3 DNA reads as TGCGCCAGCAGCTTGTGGCAGCTTGGAAGGAGCACTGAAGCTTTCTTT. The variable domain in full, with the rest retrieved from reference TRBV5-1 and TRBJ1-1, is KAGVTQTPRYLIKTRGQQVTLSCSPISGHRSVSWYQQTPGQGLQFLFEYFSETQRNKGNFPGRFSGRQFSNSRSEMNVSTLELGDSALYLCASSLWQLGRSTEAFFGQGTRLTVV.

V gene TRBV4-2 combines with J gene TRBJ2-2; 7 bases are shared with TRBD2. Trimming cost V 4 bases and J 4 bases; bases outside gene matches: 9. This CDR3 spans 16 amino acids. The germline gives CDR1 LGHNA, CDR2 YNFKEQ. CDR3 DNA: TGTGCCAGCAGCCCGAGCGCTAGCGGCGTCACCGGGGAGCTGTTTTTT. Translation gives CASSPSASGVTGELFF.

J is TRBJ2-2 and V is TRBV29-1; 7 nucleotides agree with TRBD2. Trimming at V came to 3 bases and at J to 2 bases, leaving 6 bases not matched to a gene. CDR1 is SQVTM and CDR2 is ANQGSEA in the germline V gene. The CDR3 totals 15 residues. Written as DNA, the CDR3 is TGCAGCGTTGAGACCGGACTAGATAACACCGGGGAGCTGTTTTTT. It specifies CSVETGLDNTGELFF.

The chain couples TRBV7-8 to TRBJ1-5; D is uncertain. CDR3 size: 16 residues. The germline CDR1 and CDR2 sequences are SGHVS and FQNEAQ. Trimming pared 5 bases from V and 7 bases from J, leaving 21 bases between. CDR3 sequence: CASSPSGPGVGQPQHF. The CDR3 DNA sequence: TGTGCCAGCAGCCCTTCCGGACCAGGCGTGGGCCAGCCCCAGCATTTT.

The chain links TRBV9 to TRBJ2-2, with TRBD2 as a possible D gene (7 bases). Germline assignment: CDR1 SGDLS and CDR2 YYNGEE. Trimming took 0 bases from V and 6 from J, leaving 15 bases between them. The CDR3 extends over 16 amino acids. The chain's CDR3 is CASSVGPGGTSGELFF. DNA for the CDR3: TGTGCCAGCAGCGTAGGCCCGGGGGGCACGTCCGGGGAGCTGTTTTTT.

The gene calls are TRBV19 and TRBJ2-2; 8 bases map to TRBD2. Germline assignment: CDR1 LNHDA and CDR2 SQIVND (reference sequence). J gave up 4 bases and V 6 bases, and 7 bases lay outside the gene matches. CDR3 size: 15 residues. The CDR3 sequence: CASSTGGPGTGELFF. The CDR3 region has the DNA TGTGCCAGTAGCACGGGGGGGCCGGGCACCGGGGAGCTGTTTTTT.